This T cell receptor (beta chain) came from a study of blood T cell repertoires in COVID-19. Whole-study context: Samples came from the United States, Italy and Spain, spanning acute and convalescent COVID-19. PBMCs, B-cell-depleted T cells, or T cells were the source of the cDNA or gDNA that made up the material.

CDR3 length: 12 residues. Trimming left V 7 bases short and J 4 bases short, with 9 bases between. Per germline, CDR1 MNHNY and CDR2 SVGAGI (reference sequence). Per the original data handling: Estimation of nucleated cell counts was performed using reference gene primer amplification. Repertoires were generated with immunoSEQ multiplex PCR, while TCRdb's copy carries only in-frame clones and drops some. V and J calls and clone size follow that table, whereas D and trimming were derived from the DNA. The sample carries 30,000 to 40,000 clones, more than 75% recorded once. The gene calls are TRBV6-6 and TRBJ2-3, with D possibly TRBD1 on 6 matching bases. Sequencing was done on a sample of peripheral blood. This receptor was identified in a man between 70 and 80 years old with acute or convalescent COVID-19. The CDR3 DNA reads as TGTGCCAGCACTAAGGGGGCAGATACGCAGTATTTT. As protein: CASTKGADTQYF.